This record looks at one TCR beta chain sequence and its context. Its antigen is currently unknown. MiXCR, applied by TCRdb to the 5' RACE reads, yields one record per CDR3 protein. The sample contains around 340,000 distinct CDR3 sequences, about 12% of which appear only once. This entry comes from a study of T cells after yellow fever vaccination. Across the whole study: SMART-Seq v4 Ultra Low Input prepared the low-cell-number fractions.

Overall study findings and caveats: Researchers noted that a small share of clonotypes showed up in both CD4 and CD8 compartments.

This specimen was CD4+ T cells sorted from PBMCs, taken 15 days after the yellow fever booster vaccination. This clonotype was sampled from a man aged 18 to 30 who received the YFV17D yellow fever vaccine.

Here the CDR3 DNA reads TGTGCCAGCAGCCAATGGCGGGGGCGAGACTATGGCTACACCTTC. Translation gives CASSQWRGRDYGYTF. The chain links TRBV3-1 to TRBJ1-2; D is perhaps TRBD1 (6 bases). Germline CDR1 and CDR2: LGHDT and YNNKEL (reference sequence). V shed 2 bases and J shed 3 bases, with 13 bases lying between them. CDR3 size: 15 residues.